The 10 T cell receptor beta chains in this list originate from one sample, sequenced in a study of blood T cells in healthy people across ages. A second roughly 7 to 12 cycle PCR used barcoded and J-beta primers. TCRdb re-derived calls from the 5' RACE reads in MiXCR, one entry per CDR3 protein. This sample has 1.5 million to 2 million distinct CDR3 sequences, with roughly 28% found just once. Specimen: blood. The source is a woman aged 25 to 45 in good health.

This chain links TRBV29-1 with TRBJ2-1, with TRBD1 matching 8 bases. The CDR3 runs to 16 residues. Trimming removed 4 bases from V and 6 bases from J; junction bases left unmatched: 14. Germline V gene lookup returns CDR1 SQVTM and CDR2 ANQGSEA. The DNA for the CDR3 is TGCAGCGTTGTTTTCCCCGGGACAGGCACGGTCAATGAGCAGTTCTTC. This gives the protein CSVVFPGTGTVNEQFF.

Of note for this clonotype: A much larger clone lies one base from this, so it may be a read error. The chain is built from TRBV5-1 and TRBJ2-3, with unresolved D. Germline V gene sequence: CDR1 SGHRS, CDR2 YFSETQ. Trimming pared 4 bases from V and 2 bases from J, leaving 14 bases between. CDR3 length: 15 residues. CDR3: CASSQGDPYTDTQYF. The CDR3 DNA is TGCGCCAGCAGCCAAGGAGACCCATACACAGATACGCAGTATTTT.

The chain is built from TRBV2 and TRBJ2-7; a weak D match, TRBD2 (6 bases). Germline V gene lookup returns CDR1 SNHLY and CDR2 FYNNEI. Trimming shortened V by 1 base and J by 9 bases, and 16 bases separated the two germline ends. This CDR3 spans 14 amino acids. The CDR3 reads CASSEDRRGGSQYF. The CDR3, as DNA: TGTGCCAGCAGTGAAGACCGAAGGGGAGGCTCGCAGTACTTC.

Ten or more counts support this clonotype. The J gene is TRBJ1-2, the V gene TRBV29-1; the D gene is possibly TRBD1 (5 bases). CDR3 length: 14 residues. Trimming stripped 0 bases from V and 8 bases from J, with 16 bases between. The V gene's germline CDR1 is SQVTM and CDR2 ANQGSEA. The CDR3 loop is CSVEEGAGHRGYTF. The CDR3 DNA sequence: TGCAGCGTTGAAGAAGGAGCAGGGCATCGCGGCTACACCTTC.

On this clonotype itself: The junction differs from germline at one of its ends, possibly a read error. The gene calls are TRBV12-3 or TRBV12-4 and TRBJ2-3; D remains unclear. This CDR3 contains 13 residues. The CDR3 is CAGRLVSTDTQYF. CDR3 sequence (DNA): TGTGCCGGCAGGCTCGTGAGCACAGATACGCAGTATTTT.

This clonotype was observed a few times. The chain carries TRBV7-2 and TRBJ1-2; 10 bases map to TRBD1. This CDR3 region has 14 residues. Germline lookup yields CDR1 SGHTA and CDR2 FQGNSA. Germline trimming cut 1 base from V and 6 bases from J; bases unmatched to any gene: 2. CDR3 sequence (DNA): TGTGCCAGCAGCTTAGGGACAGGGGGGAATGGCTACACCTTC. This translates into CASSLGTGGNGYTF.

This clonotype turned up a few times. The chain has TRBV5-1 and TRBJ2-3, with 11 positions matching TRBD2. Per germline, CDR1 SGHRS and CDR2 YFSETQ. Trimming at V came to 1 base and at J to 5 bases, leaving 9 bases not matched to a gene. This CDR3 region has 17 residues. The CDR3 DNA follows: TGCGCCAGCAGCTTGTCGGGACTAGCGGAATCTGGAGATACGCAGTATTTT. This encodes CASSLSGLAESGDTQYF.

This rearrangement joins TRBV5-1 to TRBJ1-1, with D unresolved. The CDR3 contains 12 residues. From germline, CDR1 is SGHRS and CDR2 YFSETQ. Trimming took 0 bases from V and 7 from J, leaving 7 bases between them. Here the CDR3 DNA reads TGCGCCAGCAGCTTGGCCCCTGGTGAAGCTTTCTTT. Translation gives CASSLAPGEAFF.

This clonotype has only a few counts. The chain has TRBV30 and TRBJ2-7; D remains ambiguous. This CDR3 is built from 11 residues. The V end was cut by 1 base, the J end by 6 bases, with 7 bases between. Germline loops: CDR1 GTSNPN, CDR2 SVGIG (reference sequence). CDR3 sequence (DNA): TGTGCCTGGAGTGCCGGAGTCGAGCAGTACTTC. Amino acids: CAWSAGVEQYF.

This clonotype was seen many times. The rearrangement joins TRBV3-1 to TRBJ1-2; D uncertain. V was trimmed by 2 bases and J by 8 bases, leaving 12 bases between them. The CDR3 contains 13 residues. From germline, CDR1 is LGHDT and CDR2 YNNKEL (reference sequence). The CDR3 bases are TGTGCCAGCAGCCAAAGGGCCGCAGAAGGCTACACCTTC. It translates to CASSQRAAEGYTF.